One sample yielded the 27 T cell receptor beta chains listed below, sequenced in a study of response to subunit inactivated influenza vaccine. TCRdb fed the RT-PCR reads into MiXCR, producing one record per CDR3 protein. The table includes roughly 790,000 distinct CDR3 sequences, less than 25% detected once. Sequencing used PBMCs from blood, obtained roughly 5 days after vaccination. All receptors come from a man aged 45 to 65 who received an inactivated influenza vaccine.

This chain uses TRBV27 with TRBJ2-7, with 8 bases fitting TRBD1. With 5 bases clipped from V and 0 bases from J, the junction kept 12 bases outside the gene matches. This CDR3 contains 17 residues. Germline-derived CDR1 and CDR2 are MNHEY and SMNVEV (reference sequence). CDR3 in DNA: TGTGCCAGCAGTACTTCATTTAGGGACAGGAGCTCCTACGAGCAGTACTTC. Its protein is CASSTSFRDRSSYEQYF.

The J gene is TRBJ1-5, the V gene TRBV10-3, with D hard to call. Deletions cut 8 bases from V and 8 bases from J, with 7 bases between. The CDR3 spans 10 residues. From germline, CDR1 is ENHRY and CDR2 SYGVKD. The CDR3 sequence is CAIGIEPQHF. As DNA, the CDR3 is TGTGCCATCGGGATAGAGCCCCAGCATTTT.

The chain links TRBV5-1 to TRBJ2-2; D gene uncertain. Between the trimmed V and J ends, which lost 4 bases and 5 bases, there was a span of 12 bases. The CDR3 runs to 14 residues. Germline V gives CDR1 SGHRS, CDR2 YFSETQ. The CDR3 region has the DNA TGCGCCAGCAGCCTCACGGACGTAACCGGGGAGCTGTTTTTT. This translates into CASSLTDVTGELFF.

The rearrangement links TRBV4-3 to TRBJ2-3; D may be TRBD1 (6 bases). Deletions cut 1 base from V and 3 bases from J, with 14 bases between. Germline V lookup: CDR1 LGHNA, CDR2 YSLEER. The CDR3 is 16 amino acids. The CDR3 loop is CASSQGLRGSTDTQYF. The CDR3 DNA is TGCGCCAGCAGCCAAGGCCTCAGGGGTTCTACAGATACGCAGTATTTT.

This clonotype was counted only a few times. The chain has TRBV5-1 and TRBJ2-5; TRBD2 might be the D (6 bases). V gave up 4 bases and J gave up 1 base, with 17 bases separating them. The germline gives CDR1 SGHRS, CDR2 YFSETQ. This CDR3 has 16 amino acids. The CDR3 DNA is TGCGCCAGCAGCCCCAACCCGAGGAGGGTCCAAGAGACCCAGTACTTC. Translation gives CASSPNPRRVQETQYF.

This clonotype came up many times. The chain has TRBV6-5 and TRBJ2-1; D is unclear. The V end was cut by 7 bases, the J end by 6 bases, with 7 bases between. The germline V gene encodes CDR1 MNHEY and CDR2 SVGAGI. This CDR3 has 11 residues. The CDR3 loop is CASTHRNEQFF. In DNA form, the CDR3 reads TGTGCCAGCACCCACCGCAATGAGCAGTTCTTC.

This clonotype is a singleton in its sample. In DNA, the CDR3 is TGCAGTGCTAGAGGGGAGTCAGGACCCAGCTACGAGCAGTACTTC. Residues: CSARGESGPSYEQYF. The V call is TRBV20-1, the J call TRBJ2-7; TRBD2 is a possible D gene (5 bases). Per germline, CDR1 DFQATT and CDR2 SNEGSKA (reference sequence). The CDR3 runs 15 residues. V was trimmed by 1 base and J by 3 bases, leaving 16 bases between them.

This clonotype was observed a handful of times. V usage is TRBV9 and J usage is TRBJ1-2, with 7 bases fitting TRBD1. CDR1 is SGDLS and CDR2 is YYNGEE in the germline V gene. This CDR3 is 15 amino acids long. The V and J ends lost 4 bases and 0 bases, in that order; junction bases with no gene match: 6. CDR3 sequence reads: CASSPGTEPNYGYTF. The CDR3, as DNA: TGTGCCAGCAGCCCCGGGACAGAGCCTAACTATGGCTACACCTTC.

This clonotype was seen ten or more times. This chain's CDR3 is CASSQRAGGAYEQYF. DNA of the CDR3: TGCGCCAGCAGCCAAAGGGCAGGAGGAGCCTACGAGCAGTACTTC. This sequence joins TRBV4-3 and TRBJ2-7, with D perhaps TRBD2 (5 bases). The CDR3 covers 15 residues. Germline V CDR1 and CDR2: LGHNA, YSLEER. The V end was cut by 2 bases, the J end by 2 bases, with 13 bases between.

The gene calls are TRBV5-1 and TRBJ2-1; 7 bases are shared with TRBD2. V gave up 0 bases and J gave up 3 bases; unmatched junction bases: 6. In germline, CDR1 is SGHRS, CDR2 YFSETQ. The CDR3 extends over 16 amino acids. This CDR3 reads CASSLAGGTLYNEQFF. DNA for the CDR3: TGCGCCAGCAGCTTGGCCGGGGGGACCCTCTACAATGAGCAGTTCTTC. The complete variable domain, with remaining parts taken from reference TRBV5-1 and TRBJ2-1, reads KAGVTQTPRYLIKTRGQQVTLSCSPISGHRSVSWYQQTPGQGLQFLFEYFSETQRNKGNFPGRFSGRQFSNSRSEMNVSTLELGDSALYLCASSLAGGTLYNEQFFGPGTRLTVL.

The table lists this clonotype with many counts. The V gene is TRBV3-1, the J gene TRBJ1-2; D is unclear. The CDR3 loop spans 11 amino acids. The germline V gene has CDR1 LGHDT and CDR2 YNNKEL (reference sequence). Trimming took off 3 bases at V and 6 bases at J, with 5 bases between the two ends. CDR3 DNA sequence: TGTGCCAGCAGCCACCTGGATGGCTACACCTTC. Residues: CASSHLDGYTF.

This clonotype was seen at least ten times. The gene calls are TRBV25-1 and TRBJ2-7, with TRBD2 identical over 7 bases. Germline CDR1 reads MGHDK; CDR2 reads SYGVNS. This CDR3 is built from 12 residues. The ends lost 8 bases at V and 7 bases at J; junction bases unmatched: 8. The CDR3 sequence: CASARAGSEQYF. CDR3 DNA: TGTGCCAGCGCAAGAGCGGGATCTGAGCAGTACTTC.

This clonotype turned up a few times. The rearrangement uses TRBV5-1 and TRBJ2-3; TRBD2 agrees at 10 bases. Trimming removed 4 bases from V and 3 bases from J; junction bases left unmatched: 8. The germline gives CDR1 SGHRS, CDR2 YFSETQ. The CDR3 length is 16 residues. In DNA, the CDR3 is TGCGCCAGCAGCGTCAGCGGGGGGGCGACGACAGATACGCAGTATTTT. Protein: CASSVSGGATTDTQYF.

The chain recombines TRBV4-3 with TRBJ2-2; either TRBD1 or TRBD2 may fit D (5 bases each). This CDR3 is 15 amino acids long. Trimming stripped 5 bases from V and 2 bases from J, with 12 bases between. The germline CDR1 and CDR2 sequences are LGHNA and YSLEER. The CDR3 loop reads CASSSGTHNTGELFF. The DNA for the CDR3 is TGCGCCAGCAGCTCCGGGACCCATAACACCGGGGAGCTGTTTTTT.

The chain employs TRBV7-2 and TRBJ2-3, with 9 positions matching TRBD2. The CDR3 consists of 16 residues. CDR1 and CDR2 from the germline V gene are SGHTA and FQGNSA. The V segment lost 7 bases and the J segment 0 bases; nucleotides outside the gene matches: 8. The CDR3 here is CASNYGLALSTDTQYF. The CDR3 bases are TGTGCCAGCAATTACGGACTAGCGCTTAGCACAGATACGCAGTATTTT.

This clonotype was detected a few times. V usage is TRBV11-2 and J usage is TRBJ1-1; tentative D call: TRBD1 (6 bases). Trimming stripped 1 base from V and 10 bases from J, with 13 bases between. This CDR3 comprises 13 residues. Germline loops: CDR1 SGHAT, CDR2 FQNNGV. This chain's CDR3 is CASSLVGAVGAFF. The CDR3 region has the DNA TGTGCCAGCAGCTTAGTGGGGGCGGTCGGAGCTTTCTTT. The full variable domain, completed using reference TRBV11-2 and TRBJ1-1, is EAGVAQSPRYKIIEKRQSVAFWCNPISGHATLYWYQQILGQGPKLLIQFQNNGVVDDSQLPKDRFSAERLKGVDSTLKIQPAKLEDSAVYLCASSLVGAVGAFFGQGTRLTVV.

This clonotype was found a few times. The V and J genes are TRBV6-1 and TRBJ1-4; D unresolved. Trimming pared 1 base from V and 8 bases from J, leaving 20 bases between. This CDR3 region has 17 residues. Germline lookup yields CDR1 MNHNS and CDR2 SASEGT. CDR3 loop: CASSEGVGRTLSEKLFF. DNA for the CDR3: TGTGCCAGCAGTGAAGGGGTCGGCCGTACTTTAAGCGAAAAACTGTTTTTT.

This chain connects TRBV12-3 or TRBV12-4 to TRBJ1-5; TRBD1 is a possible D gene (6 bases). V gave up 5 bases and J gave up 6 bases, with 14 bases separating them. The CDR3 spans 14 residues. The CDR3 coding sequence is TGTGCCAGCAGTCCAGACAGGAGCGGTCAGCCCCAGCATTTT. Translating gives CASSPDRSGQPQHF.

The chain is built from TRBV7-6 and TRBJ2-6; the D is unclear. Germline CDR1 is SGHVS and CDR2 is FNYEAQ. With 0 bases removed from V and 2 bases from J, the gap between germline ends came to 17 bases. This CDR3 is 19 amino acids long. The CDR3 region is CASSLAYYRGKTGANVLTF. The CDR3 DNA follows: TGTGCCAGCAGCTTAGCGTATTACCGAGGAAAGACTGGGGCCAACGTCCTGACTTTC.

This rearrangement joins TRBV2 to TRBJ2-1; TRBD2 aligns across 11 bases. In germline, CDR1 is SNHLY, CDR2 FYNNEI. CDR3 length: 19 amino acids. V lost 6 bases and J lost 5; bases outside the gene matches: 18. CDR3: CASRPTSGGLRSWDNEQFF. For the CDR3, the DNA is TGTGCCAGCAGGCCTACTAGCGGGGGTCTTAGGTCCTGGGACAATGAGCAGTTCTTC.

This clonotype was found a few times. V is TRBV5-1 and J is TRBJ2-1; tentatively, D is TRBD1 or TRBD2 (5 bases each). V was cut by 0 bases and J by 8 bases, with 21 bases left in between. Germline V gene lookup returns CDR1 SGHRS and CDR2 YFSETQ. CDR3 size: 17 residues. The CDR3, as DNA: TGCGCCAGCAGCTTGGCAAGAGGGACCGGATCTCTCGATGAGCAGTTCTTC. Its protein is CASSLARGTGSLDEQFF.

As to this clonotype: This may be a read error, as it is one base from a much larger clone. The J gene is TRBJ2-2, the V gene TRBV7-6; the D gene is possibly TRBD2 (5 bases). CDR1 and CDR2 from the germline V gene are SGHVS and FNYEAQ. V was pared by 5 bases and J by 5 bases, with 9 bases between. The CDR3 extends over 13 amino acids. In DNA form, the CDR3 reads TGTGCCAGCAGCCAAGCGGAGACCGGGGAGCTGTTTTTT. Encoded protein: CASSQAETGELFF.

In this sample, this clonotype turned up a few times. This chain connects TRBV11-1 to TRBJ2-2; 9 nucleotides align to TRBD1. Unmatched junction bases numbered 18, after V lost 6 bases and J lost 4 bases. Germline V gives CDR1 SGHAT, CDR2 FQDESV (reference sequence). This CDR3 has 19 amino acids. CDR3: CASSPTGTGIVVGTGELFF. Here the CDR3 DNA reads TGTGCCAGCAGTCCTACCGGGACAGGGATAGTTGTTGGCACCGGGGAGCTGTTTTTT.

This clonotype was recorded a few times. The J gene is TRBJ2-1, the V gene TRBV20-1; 9 bases fit TRBD2. The CDR3 length is 14 residues. Germline V gene lookup returns CDR1 DFQATT and CDR2 SNEGSKA (reference sequence). The V segment lost 6 bases and the J segment 8 bases; nucleotides outside the gene matches: 11. CDR3 loop: CSADAGTSFYEQFF. DNA of the CDR3: TGCAGTGCGGATGCCGGGACTAGCTTTTATGAGCAGTTCTTC.

V gene TRBV3-1 combines with J gene TRBJ2-5, with D maybe TRBD1 (5 bases). Germline lookup yields CDR1 LGHDT and CDR2 YNNKEL (reference sequence). V gave up 3 bases and J gave up 2 bases, with 13 bases separating them. The CDR3 length is 15 residues. In DNA form, the CDR3 reads TGTGCCAGCAGCCACGTGGGGCTAGTACAAGAGACCCAGTACTTC. Translating gives CASSHVGLVQETQYF.

The CDR3 protein is CATLAGTVASPLHF. The CDR3 DNA sequence: TGTGCCACCCTGGCCGGGACAGTGGCTTCACCCCTCCACTTT. This rearrangement joins TRBV10-3 to TRBJ1-6; 7 nucleotides agree with TRBD1. The CDR3 runs to 14 residues. Germline CDR1 ENHRY, CDR2 SYGVKD. V lost 10 bases to trimming and J lost 9 bases; unmatched junction nucleotides: 12.

The V and J genes are TRBV5-4 and TRBJ2-1; 8 bases match TRBD1. The CDR3 extends over 16 amino acids. With V trimmed by 0 bases and J by 4 bases, 6 bases remained unmatched. The germline gives CDR1 SGHNT, CDR2 YYREEE (reference sequence). The CDR3 nucleotides read TGTGCCAGCAGCTTGGCGGCAGGGGGCAATTACAATGAGCAGTTCTTC. This codes for CASSLAAGGNYNEQFF.